The source of this T cell receptor beta chain is a study of CD8+CD57+ T cells in acquired aplastic anemia. CD8+CD57+ cell expansion had been shown by flow cytometry in patients chosen for sequencing. Blood samples were obtained from patients who had received no prior therapy. Researchers used genomic DNA as the template to profile TCR beta VDJ and CDR3. TCRdb re-called the reads through MiXCR, storing one row per CDR3 protein. The sample shows under 350,000 distinct CDR3 sequences, approximately 58% of them seen only once. This receptor was taken from a human donor with aplastic anemia. The sequenced material came from sorted CD4+, CD8+, or CD8+CD57+ T cells (not recorded which) from PBMCs.

Here the CDR3 DNA reads TGTGCCAGCAGCTTATTGTTCGGGACCCTGGGAGAAAAACTGTTTTTT. This encodes CASSLLFGTLGEKLFF. The chain has TRBV7-9 and TRBJ1-4, with D perhaps matching TRBD1 (5 bases). The germline V gene has CDR1 SEHNR and CDR2 FQNEAQ (reference sequence). CDR3 size: 16 residues. V lost 2 bases, J lost 8 bases, and 18 bases lay in between. Variable domain in full (rest from reference TRBV7-9 and TRBJ1-4): DTGVSQNPRHKITKRGQNVTFRCDPISEHNRLYWYRQTLGQGPEFLTYFQNEAQLEKSRLLSDRFSAERPKGSFSTLEIQRTEQGDSAMYLCASSLLFGTLGEKLFFGSGTQLSVL.